This is a list of T cell receptor beta chains from one sample in a study of T-cell reconstitution after alpha-beta-depleted transplantation in children. MiXCR, applied by TCRdb to the PCR reads, yields one record per CDR3 protein. The sample consists of some 490,000 distinct CDR3 sequences, approximately 12% of them appearing once. The sample consisted of PBMCs from the stem cell graft donor, taken from the stem cell graft. The receptors here all came from a human donor who donated a stem cell graft to a child with combined immunodeficiency. Each CDR3 is given with its conserved first and last residue. The order of the fields is V gene, D gene, J gene, clone size, CDR3 DNA, CDR3 protein. A D gene is named only where the DNA matches it firmly. Only some rows state a clone size, as once, few, many or a class for expanded clones.

V gene: TRBV12-3/TRBV12-4
D gene: -
J gene: TRBJ2-2
clone size: -
CDR3 DNA: TGTGCCAGCAGACCCAATACTAAGAACACCGGGGAGCTGTTTTTT
CDR3 protein: CASRPNTKNTGELFF

V gene: TRBV6-5
D gene: TRBD1
J gene: TRBJ1-4
clone size: -
CDR3 DNA: TGTGCCAGCAGTTACTCGTTGACGCCAGGGGGAGATGAAAAACTGTTTTTT
CDR3 protein: CASSYSLTPGGDEKLFF

V gene: TRBV27
D gene: TRBD1
J gene: TRBJ1-5
clone size: few
CDR3 DNA: TGTGCCAGCAGCCCACAGGGGGCGAGGGCTCAGCCCCAGCATTTT
CDR3 protein: CASSPQGARAQPQHF

V gene: TRBV7-3
D gene: TRBD2
J gene: TRBJ2-5
clone size: -
CDR3 DNA: TGTGCCAGCAGCTTAACGGGGACTAGCGGGAGCCAAGAGACCCAGTACTTC
CDR3 protein: CASSLTGTSGSQETQYF

V gene: TRBV7-2
D gene: -
J gene: TRBJ1-3
clone size: few
CDR3 DNA: TGTGCCAGCAGCTTTGGGCACTCTGGAAACACCATATATTTT
CDR3 protein: CASSFGHSGNTIYF

V gene: TRBV7-9
D gene: TRBD1
J gene: TRBJ1-1
clone size: many
CDR3 DNA: TGTGCCAGCAGCTTCGACAGGGGCACTGAAGCTTTCTTT
CDR3 protein: CASSFDRGTEAFF

V gene: TRBV24-1
D gene: -
J gene: TRBJ2-1
clone size: -
CDR3 DNA: TGTGCCACCAGTGATCGATCCTTGACCAGTCGCTCCTACAATGAGCAGTTCTTC
CDR3 protein: CATSDRSLTSRSYNEQFF

V gene: TRBV29-1
D gene: -
J gene: TRBJ2-5
clone size: many
CDR3 DNA: TGCAGCGTTGGCCGACTTGGGGAGACCCAATACTTC
CDR3 protein: CSVGRLGETQYF

V gene: TRBV7-7
D gene: TRBD2
J gene: TRBJ2-3
clone size: few
CDR3 DNA: TGTGCCAGCAGCCCACTAGCGGGAGTGGTAGATACGCAGTATTTT
CDR3 protein: CASSPLAGVVDTQYF

V gene: TRBV7-2
D gene: -
J gene: TRBJ1-1
clone size: -
CDR3 DNA: TGTGCCAGCAGCCAGAGGGGACACGAGAGGACTGAAGCTTTCTTT
CDR3 protein: CASSQRGHERTEAFF

V gene: TRBV5-6
D gene: -
J gene: TRBJ2-1
clone size: few
CDR3 DNA: TGTGCCAGCAGCCGTCCCGGGACTTTCAATGAGCAGTTCTTC
CDR3 protein: CASSRPGTFNEQFF

V gene: TRBV7-8
D gene: TRBD2
J gene: TRBJ2-3
clone size: few
CDR3 DNA: TGTGCCAGCAGCTCCTACGGAAGCGGGGGCCCCCTGTTCACAGATACGCAGTATTTT
CDR3 protein: CASSSYGSGGPLFTDTQYF

V gene: TRBV30
D gene: TRBD1
J gene: TRBJ1-1
clone size: -
CDR3 DNA: TGTGCCTGGAGTGTACCAGGGGGCCCTGAAGCTTTCTTT
CDR3 protein: CAWSVPGGPEAFF

V gene: TRBV7-9
D gene: -
J gene: TRBJ1-2
clone size: many
CDR3 DNA: TGTGCCAGCAGAGGGGATTCAGGGGACTATGGCTACACCTTC
CDR3 protein: CASRGDSGDYGYTF

V gene: TRBV10-3
D gene: -
J gene: TRBJ2-7
clone size: -
CDR3 DNA: TGTGCCATCAGTGGAGGGGCAGGTGGAACCGAGCAGTACTTC
CDR3 protein: CAISGGAGGTEQYF

V gene: TRBV7-9
D gene: -
J gene: TRBJ2-1
clone size: -
CDR3 DNA: TGTGCCAGCAGCCCCGGAGGCGCAGGCAACAATGAGCAGTTCTTC
CDR3 protein: CASSPGGAGNNEQFF

V gene: TRBV6-5
D gene: -
J gene: TRBJ2-3
clone size: many
CDR3 DNA: TGTGCCAGCAGTAATGTGGATACGCAGTATTTT
CDR3 protein: CASSNVDTQYF

V gene: TRBV18
D gene: -
J gene: TRBJ1-4
clone size: -
CDR3 DNA: TGTGCCAGCTCGCCCAGACACGCAACTAATGAAAAACTGTTTTTT
CDR3 protein: CASSPRHATNEKLFF

V gene: TRBV7-8
D gene: -
J gene: TRBJ2-7
clone size: -
CDR3 DNA: TGTGCCAGCACCCCTAGAAGGGCAGACTCCTACGAGCAGTACTTC
CDR3 protein: CASTPRRADSYEQYF

V gene: TRBV7-2
D gene: -
J gene: TRBJ2-6
clone size: -
CDR3 DNA: TGTGCCAGCTCCCGGGGTCCAAACTCTGGGGCCAACGTCCTGACTTTC
CDR3 protein: CASSRGPNSGANVLTF

V gene: TRBV5-1
D gene: -
J gene: TRBJ1-1
clone size: -
CDR3 DNA: TGCGCCAGCAGACAACACGGGGGGAACACTGAAGCTTTCTTT
CDR3 protein: CASRQHGGNTEAFF

V gene: TRBV6-5
D gene: TRBD1
J gene: TRBJ1-5
clone size: -
CDR3 DNA: TGTGCCAGCAGTTACGGGCCTACCGGGACAGGGTTTGACAGTCAGCCCCAGCATTTT
CDR3 protein: CASSYGPTGTGFDSQPQHF

V gene: TRBV20-1
D gene: -
J gene: TRBJ2-5
clone size: -
CDR3 DNA: TGCAGTGCTAGCCACGCGGAGACCCAGTACTTC
CDR3 protein: CSASHAETQYF

V gene: TRBV7-2
D gene: -
J gene: TRBJ2-1
clone size: -
CDR3 DNA: TGTGCCACTGGGGTCTACTCCTACAATGAGCAGTTCTTC
CDR3 protein: CATGVYSYNEQFF

V gene: TRBV6-1
D gene: -
J gene: TRBJ1-2
clone size: -
CDR3 DNA: TGTGCCAGCAGAAGTTCCCTCAGAGGGTCATATGGCTACACCTTC
CDR3 protein: CASRSSLRGSYGYTF

V gene: TRBV6-1
D gene: -
J gene: TRBJ1-4
clone size: -
CDR3 DNA: TGTGCCAGCAGTGAAGGACAGCCTAATGAAAAACTGTTTTTT
CDR3 protein: CASSEGQPNEKLFF

V gene: TRBV20-1
D gene: -
J gene: TRBJ2-2
clone size: few
CDR3 DNA: TGCAGTGGGGAGTCACTCCACGCGAACACCGGGGAGCTGTTTTTT
CDR3 protein: CSGESLHANTGELFF

V gene: TRBV4-3
D gene: -
J gene: TRBJ2-1
clone size: many
CDR3 DNA: TGCGCCAGCAGCCAAGACAGGGCAACCTCCTACAATGAGCAGTTCTTC
CDR3 protein: CASSQDRATSYNEQFF

V gene: TRBV2
D gene: TRBD2
J gene: TRBJ2-5
clone size: -
CDR3 DNA: TGTGCCAGCACCAGGACTAGCGGGACACTCGGGGAGACCCAGTACTTC
CDR3 protein: CASTRTSGTLGETQYF

V gene: TRBV14
D gene: TRBD2
J gene: TRBJ2-1
clone size: -
CDR3 DNA: TGTGCCAGCAGCCAAGGGACTAGCGGGAAGCCAACCTACAATGAGCAGTTCTTC
CDR3 protein: CASSQGTSGKPTYNEQFF

V gene: TRBV6-2/TRBV6-3
D gene: -
J gene: TRBJ2-7
clone size: few
CDR3 DNA: TGTGCCAGCAGTTACTTTGGGGAGGCCGAGCAGTACTTC
CDR3 protein: CASSYFGEAEQYF

V gene: TRBV12-3/TRBV12-4
D gene: -
J gene: TRBJ2-7
clone size: many
CDR3 DNA: TGTGCCAGCAGTTCACAGAACCTCTACGAGCAGTACTTC
CDR3 protein: CASSSQNLYEQYF

V gene: TRBV5-6
D gene: TRBD2
J gene: TRBJ2-3
clone size: many
CDR3 DNA: TGTGCCAGCAGCCACCGACTAGCGGGGGGGCCATCCGCGCTCACAGATACGCAGTATTTT
CDR3 protein: CASSHRLAGGPSALTDTQYF

V gene: TRBV6-5
D gene: -
J gene: TRBJ2-6
clone size: many
CDR3 DNA: TGTGCCAGCAGTTGGACGGTTGCCTCTGGGGCCAACGTCCTGACTTTC
CDR3 protein: CASSWTVASGANVLTF

V gene: TRBV7-2
D gene: TRBD2
J gene: TRBJ2-1
clone size: many
CDR3 DNA: TGTGCCAGCAGCCCGGGACTAGCGGGGGTCGAGCAGTTCTTC
CDR3 protein: CASSPGLAGVEQFF

V gene: TRBV12-3/TRBV12-4
D gene: -
J gene: TRBJ2-3
clone size: few
CDR3 DNA: TGTGCCAGCAGTTTTCTATCCGCGTCTAGCACAGATACGCAGTATTTT
CDR3 protein: CASSFLSASSTDTQYF

V gene: TRBV29-1
D gene: -
J gene: TRBJ2-5
clone size: many
CDR3 DNA: TGCAGCGGTTCCAGGGTCCAAGAGACCCAGTACTTC
CDR3 protein: CSGSRVQETQYF

V gene: TRBV5-1
D gene: TRBD1
J gene: TRBJ2-7
clone size: many
CDR3 DNA: TGCGCCAGCAGCCCTGGACAGGTTTGGTACGAGCAGTACTTC
CDR3 protein: CASSPGQVWYEQYF

V gene: TRBV28
D gene: TRBD1
J gene: TRBJ1-5
clone size: many
CDR3 DNA: TGTGCCAGCAGTTTAGGAGGGGGCGGCAATCAGCCCCAGCATTTT
CDR3 protein: CASSLGGGGNQPQHF

V gene: TRBV5-1
D gene: TRBD2
J gene: TRBJ2-1
clone size: -
CDR3 DNA: TGCGCCACTTCGTCCGGTGCTAGCGGGGAGCAGTTCTTC
CDR3 protein: CATSSGASGEQFF

V gene: TRBV4-2
D gene: -
J gene: TRBJ2-7
clone size: -
CDR3 DNA: TGTGCCAGCAGCCAAGGGGCCCTCATGGCCTACGAGCAGTACTTC
CDR3 protein: CASSQGALMAYEQYF

V gene: TRBV29-1
D gene: -
J gene: TRBJ2-1
clone size: -
CDR3 DNA: TGCAGCGTGGGGGGGGCAGGGGGCTACAATGAGCAGTTCTTC
CDR3 protein: CSVGGAGGYNEQFF

V gene: TRBV30
D gene: -
J gene: TRBJ1-1
clone size: -
CDR3 DNA: TGTGCCTGGAGACCCGGACGGGCGAACACTGAAGCTTTCTTT
CDR3 protein: CAWRPGRANTEAFF

V gene: TRBV7-9
D gene: -
J gene: TRBJ2-2
clone size: -
CDR3 DNA: TGTGCCAGCAGCTTCTCTTTAGAGGCCGGGGAGCTGTTTTTT
CDR3 protein: CASSFSLEAGELFF

V gene: TRBV5-1
D gene: -
J gene: TRBJ2-2
clone size: few
CDR3 DNA: TGCGCCAGCAGCTTGGAAGCCAGACGAGGGGAGCTGTTTTTT
CDR3 protein: CASSLEARRGELFF

V gene: TRBV20-1
D gene: TRBD1
J gene: TRBJ2-7
clone size: few
CDR3 DNA: TGCAGTGCCAGGAGGCCTGGACAGGGGAGTTCCTACGAGCAGTACTTC
CDR3 protein: CSARRPGQGSSYEQYF

V gene: TRBV4-3
D gene: -
J gene: TRBJ2-1
clone size: many
CDR3 DNA: TGCGCCAGCAGCCAATGGGGAATGGCCGGGAGTCCCTACAATGAGCAGTTCTTC
CDR3 protein: CASSQWGMAGSPYNEQFF

V gene: TRBV13
D gene: -
J gene: TRBJ1-2
clone size: -
CDR3 DNA: TGTGCCAGCAGCTTTTCCAGACAGACCTATGGCTACACCTTC
CDR3 protein: CASSFSRQTYGYTF

V gene: TRBV5-1
D gene: -
J gene: TRBJ2-6
clone size: few
CDR3 DNA: TGCGCCAGCAGCTTGGGACCAACTGGGGCCAACGTCCTGACTTTC
CDR3 protein: CASSLGPTGANVLTF

V gene: TRBV12-3/TRBV12-4
D gene: TRBD2
J gene: TRBJ2-7
clone size: many
CDR3 DNA: TGTGCCAGCAGCGCTCAGCGGGCGGGAGAAACTCGGCAGTACTTC
CDR3 protein: CASSAQRAGETRQYF

V gene: TRBV9
D gene: TRBD2
J gene: TRBJ2-7
clone size: few
CDR3 DNA: TGTGCCAGCAGCGTAGATGGGACTAGCGGGAGATCTCCCTACGAGCAGTACTTC
CDR3 protein: CASSVDGTSGRSPYEQYF

V gene: TRBV12-3/TRBV12-4
D gene: TRBD2
J gene: TRBJ2-7
clone size: few
CDR3 DNA: TGTGCCAGCAGTCCCCGGGGCGGGCTAGCGGGCAACTACGAGCAGTACTTC
CDR3 protein: CASSPRGGLAGNYEQYF

V gene: TRBV5-6
D gene: TRBD1
J gene: TRBJ2-5
clone size: few
CDR3 DNA: TGTGCCAGCAGCTCTACGACAGGGGGCTGGGAGACCCAGTACTTC
CDR3 protein: CASSSTTGGWETQYF